These T cell receptor beta chains were read from a single sample in a study of monozygotic twins with inflammatory bowel disease. For each CDR3 protein, TCRdb gives one entry from its re-call of the 5' RACE reads, without DNA. Listed are about 380,000 distinct CDR3 sequences; 2% to 3% falls within the top ten. Sample: blood. The source of these receptors is a human donor with ulcerative colitis or Crohn's disease, or a healthy co-twin of an affected twin (not recorded which). Both conserved end residues are part of each CDR3. The order of the fields is CDR3 length, J gene, V gene, CDR3 protein.

>16|TRBJ2-7|TRBV5-1
CASSLGSVRRTYEQYF
>15|TRBJ2-7|TRBV9
CASSLTPGGVYEQYF
>18|TRBJ2-1|TRBV11-2
CASSPGTPFTSSYNEQFF
>14|TRBJ1-1|TRBV27
CASSWSGGATEAFF
>16|TRBJ2-7|TRBV3-1
CASSQDIGTGGIEQYF
>17|TRBJ1-2|TRBV7-8
CASSFRGQGAPNYGYTF
>15|TRBJ2-5|TRBV7-2
CASSLAGGDGETQYF
>17|TRBJ2-2|TRBV7-3
CASSLTYMGPNTGELFF
>19|TRBJ2-5|TRBV7-3
CASSLLGGTSGAMQETQYF
>13|TRBJ1-5|TRBV10-3
CAISTGKDQPQHF
>17|TRBJ2-2|TRBV7-6
CASSSRISGGNTGELFF
>17|TRBJ2-7|TRBV27
CASRIRGDSDRSYEQYF
>17|TRBJ1-5|TRBV19
CASSIDRSNRRKQPQHF
>14|TRBJ1-2|TRBV7-8
CASSLGTGIYGYTF
>18|TRBJ2-2|TRBV3-1
CASSQDTGRQGDTGELFF
>15|TRBJ2-1|TRBV27
CASSLTDEYYNEQFF
>14|TRBJ2-7|TRBV30
CAWSSGTGFYEQYF
>14|TRBJ2-2|TRBV6-2/TRBV6-3
CASKGVRNTGELFF
>15|TRBJ1-2|TRBV19
CASSQVGTGYYGYTF
>14|TRBJ2-7|TRBV7-2
CASSSPGLVYEQYF
>13|TRBJ2-1|TRBV28
CASSYGGMTGGFF
>15|TRBJ2-6|TRBV6-5
CASSYSDSGTNVLTF
>13|TRBJ2-1|TRBV7-8
CASSNREYNEQFF
>15|TRBJ2-1|TRBV5-1
CASSPGQVSYNEQFF
>15|TRBJ2-3|TRBV4-1
CASSQGHRVSDTQYF
>16|TRBJ1-1|TRBV12-3/TRBV12-4
CASSFFGNRRNTEAFF
>15|TRBJ2-1|TRBV9
CASSVGGNYYNEQFF
>14|TRBJ2-7|TRBV10-3
CAISDSESSYEQYF
>17|TRBJ2-4|TRBV5-1
CASSFQGSTLAKNIQYF
>15|TRBJ2-7|TRBV5-5
CASSLRAGAPYEQYF
>12|TRBJ1-2|TRBV9
CASSVEAGGYTF
>12|TRBJ2-3|TRBV9
CASSAIQDTQYF
>13|TRBJ1-1|TRBV20-1
CSAQNPVNTEAFF
>15|TRBJ2-3|TRBV11-2
CASSPTGGNADTQYF
>15|TRBJ1-4|TRBV4-1
CASSQVGGDNEKLFF
>15|TRBJ1-1|TRBV20-1
CSALGQGGWGTEAFF
>14|TRBJ1-5|TRBV7-2
CASSRDRLSQPQHF
>16|TRBJ2-1|TRBV15
CATSRDFGTGMYEQFF
>12|TRBJ1-5|TRBV7-2
CASSGDNQPQHF
>15|TRBJ2-5|TRBV7-9
CASSLAWEGQETQYF
>14|TRBJ1-2|TRBV12-3/TRBV12-4
CASSFPGQGDGYTF
>15|TRBJ1-1|TRBV7-9
CASSLAAGLNTEAFF
>15|TRBJ2-3|TRBV27
CASTLSVTSTDTQYF
>14|TRBJ1-4|TRBV19
CASSIDTGLKKLFF